This T cell receptor beta chain comes out of a study of shared clonotypes between healthy human individuals. The method was immunoSEQ multiplex PCR; TCRdb's version includes in-frame clones alone and lacks a portion of them. The sample has more than 1 million clones; more than 75% are singletons. The germline V and J ends were trimmed by 4 bases and 6 bases, with 9 bases remaining between them. Germline lookup yields CDR1 MNHEY and CDR2 SVGAGI. CDR3 size: 13 residues. The sequencing sample was made of memory CD4+ T cells from PBMCs. Subset indicated: CD45RA-negative fraction. The source of this sequence is a man between 18 and 29 years old in good health. Some clones in this sample may be carry-over from other donors' samples. The chain recombines TRBV6-5 with TRBJ2-2; no definite D call. The CDR3 DNA reads TGTGCCAGCAGTTCTATAGAGGCCGGGGAGCTGTTTTTT. Residues: CASSSIEAGELFF.